This T cell receptor (beta chain) was identified during a study of blood T cell repertoires in COVID-19. Assay: immunoSEQ multiplex PCR; the TCRdb copy retains only in-frame clones and omits some. The sample has 200,000 to 250,000 clones; just under 85% are singletons. Trimming removed 5 bases from V and 6 bases from J; junction bases left unmatched: 6. The V gene's germline CDR1 is LNHDA and CDR2 SQIVND (reference sequence). CDR3 length equals 14 residues. Sequences were obtained from PBMCs or T cells enriched from blood (not recorded which). V is TRBV19 and J is TRBJ2-2, with 7 bases that match TRBD2. This TCR came from a man in his forties who had recovered from COVID-19. The CDR3 sequence: CASSPRTSSGELFF. Here the CDR3 DNA reads TGTGCCAGTAGTCCCCGGACTAGTTCCGGGGAGCTGTTTTTT.